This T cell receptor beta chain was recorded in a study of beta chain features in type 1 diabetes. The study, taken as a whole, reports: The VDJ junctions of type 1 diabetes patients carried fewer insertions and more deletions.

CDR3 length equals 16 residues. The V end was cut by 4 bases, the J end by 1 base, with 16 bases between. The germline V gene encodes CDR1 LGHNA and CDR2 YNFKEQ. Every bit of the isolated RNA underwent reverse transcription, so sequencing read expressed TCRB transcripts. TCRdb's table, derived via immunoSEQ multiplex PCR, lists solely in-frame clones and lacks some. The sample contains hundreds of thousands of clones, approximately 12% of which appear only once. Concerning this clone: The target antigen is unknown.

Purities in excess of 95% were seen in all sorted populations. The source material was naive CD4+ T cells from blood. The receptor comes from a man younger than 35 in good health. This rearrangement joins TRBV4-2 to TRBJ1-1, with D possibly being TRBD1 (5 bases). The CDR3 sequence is CASSPTARGSNTEAFF. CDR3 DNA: TGTGCCAGCAGCCCCACCGCCCGGGGGTCGAACACTGAAGCTTTCTTT.